A selection of T cell receptor beta chains follows, all from one sample in a study of cytomegalovirus exposure and HLA in healthy donors. Sequenced by immunoSEQ multiplex PCR; TCRdb stores in-frame clones only, minus some. The table has hundreds of thousands of clones, under 80% seen once. The source material was PBMCs. The receptor source for this set is a female donor in good health and CMV-seronegative. CDR3s leave out the opening cysteine and the closing phenylalanine or tryptophan. The D gene is left open where the match is weak.

d_call: NA
j_call: TRBJ1-2
v_call: TRBV27
cdr3_aa: ASSWTGGYGYT

d_call: TRBD2
j_call: TRBJ2-1
v_call: TRBV19
cdr3_aa: ASSMLSGRTKYNEQF

d_call: TRBD1
j_call: TRBJ1-2
v_call: TRBV27
cdr3_aa: ASSAGTGDGAYGYT

d_call: NA
j_call: TRBJ1-3
v_call: TRBV18
cdr3_aa: ASSRGDRGNTIY

d_call: NA
j_call: TRBJ2-3
v_call: TRBV28
cdr3_aa: ASSRQQGYTDTQY

d_call: TRBD1
j_call: TRBJ1-6
v_call: TRBV27
cdr3_aa: ASSKDPGGGERSPLH

d_call: TRBD2
j_call: TRBJ2-1
v_call: TRBV7-6
cdr3_aa: ASSLASSGRGYNEQF

d_call: NA
j_call: TRBJ2-7
v_call: TRBV21-1
cdr3_aa: ASSPSERGHHYEQY

d_call: NA
j_call: TRBJ2-1
v_call: TRBV25-1
cdr3_aa: ASSATVRQF

d_call: NA
j_call: TRBJ1-5
v_call: TRBV4-1
cdr3_aa: ASSPIVGEPQH

d_call: TRBD2
j_call: TRBJ2-7
v_call: TRBV28
cdr3_aa: ASSGTSGRRSAYEQY

d_call: NA
j_call: TRBJ1-3
v_call: TRBV7-9
cdr3_aa: SSSYELRGSGNTIY

d_call: NA
j_call: TRBJ2-1
v_call: TRBV27
cdr3_aa: ASSLGGGPYNEQF

d_call: NA
j_call: TRBJ1-3
v_call: TRBV28
cdr3_aa: ASSLGDTRSGNTIY

d_call: NA
j_call: TRBJ1-5
v_call: TRBV12-5
cdr3_aa: ASGPRGPQH

d_call: TRBD2
j_call: TRBJ2-3
v_call: TRBV7-9
cdr3_aa: SSSLRLAGDTDTQY

d_call: NA
j_call: TRBJ2-7
v_call: TRBV7-2
cdr3_aa: ASSPDGTGSYEQY

d_call: NA
j_call: TRBJ1-2
v_call: TRBV21-1
cdr3_aa: ASLGGDRGSLNYGYT

d_call: NA
j_call: TRBJ2-7
v_call: TRBV11-2
cdr3_aa: ASSQGLTYEQY

d_call: NA
j_call: TRBJ1-1
v_call: TRBV2
cdr3_aa: ASSPRGNTEAF

d_call: TRBD2
j_call: TRBJ2-1
v_call: TRBV28
cdr3_aa: ASKVSIGGRLNEQF

d_call: NA
j_call: TRBJ1-6
v_call: TRBV7-9
cdr3_aa: SSSLGLLKDLSPLH